The 10 T cell receptor beta chains below all came from one sample that was sequenced in a study of cytomegalovirus exposure and HLA in healthy donors. Primers: 60 Vbeta forward and 13 Jbeta reverse. Profiled with immunoSEQ multiplex PCR; TCRdb holds only in-frame clones, not every one. The table has 95,000 to 150,000 clones, 75% to 90% seen once; the top ten hold around 2.2%. Sequenced: PBMCs. These TCRs come from a man aged 30 to 39 in good health and CMV-seronegative.

The chain carries TRBV5-1 and TRBJ2-5, with 14 bases identical to TRBD2. V lost 0 bases, J lost 2 bases, and 3 bases stayed unmatched. Per the germline V gene, CDR1 is SGHRS and CDR2 is YFSETQ. The CDR3 has 17 amino acids. CDR3 sequence reads: CASSLGLAGGLQETQYF. CDR3 DNA: TGCGCCAGCAGCTTGGGACTAGCGGGGGGGCTGCAAGAGACCCAGTACTTC.

The chain carries TRBV28 and TRBJ2-3; D is possibly TRBD1 (6 bases). The CDR3 has 15 residues. CDR1 is MDHEN, CDR2 SYDVKM, per germline. V was cut by 2 bases and J by 6 bases, with 15 bases left in between. The CDR3 is CASSLGVDRTDTQYF. The CDR3 region has the DNA TGTGCCAGCAGTTTAGGGGTGGACAGAACGGATACGCAGTATTTT.

This chain uses TRBV19 with TRBJ1-2; the D gene is possibly TRBD1 (6 bases). V lost 8 bases and J 0 bases, leaving 16 bases between the germline ends. CDR3 size: 15 residues. Germline V gene lookup returns CDR1 LNHDA and CDR2 SQIVND (reference sequence). CDR3 residues: CASRAGGLTNYGYTF. In nucleotides, the CDR3 is TGTGCCAGTCGCGCGGGGGGCCTAACTAACTATGGCTACACCTTC.

V is TRBV19 and J is TRBJ2-3, with a tentative D call TRBD2 (5 bases). CDR1 is LNHDA and CDR2 is SQIVND in the germline V gene (reference sequence). Trimming removed 5 bases from V and 2 bases from J, with 11 bases in between. This CDR3 comprises 14 residues. CDR3 residues: CASSPGADTDTQYF. The CDR3 nucleotides read TGTGCCAGTAGTCCAGGAGCGGACACAGATACGCAGTATTTT.

The chain joins TRBV5-4 to TRBJ2-7; D is unclear. Germline V gene sequence: CDR1 SGHNT, CDR2 YYREEE (reference sequence). The length of the CDR3 is 12 residues. Trimming removed 1 base at V and 4 bases at J, with 6 bases between. CDR3 in amino acids: CASSLPGYEQYF. In DNA form, the CDR3 reads TGTGCCAGCAGCTTGCCGGGTTACGAGCAGTACTTC.

In the case of this clone: One end of the junction varies from germline; a read error may be responsible. The chain links TRBV29-1 to TRBJ2-3; 7 nucleotides line up with TRBD2. Germline V CDR1 and CDR2: SQVTM, ANQGSEA. This CDR3 is built from 13 residues. CDR3 DNA: TGCAGCGTTGACGGGGGGAGTACAGATACGCAGTGTTTT. This translates into CSVDGGSTDTQCF.

The CDR3 protein is CASSQGGGGNEQFF. In nucleotides, the CDR3 is TGCGCCAGCAGCCAAGGTGGGGGGGGTAATGAGCAGTTCTTC. The chain employs TRBV4-1 and TRBJ2-1; 7 nucleotides agree with TRBD2. The V and J ends lost 1 base and 7 bases, in that order; junction bases with no gene match: 4. Germline V gene lookup returns CDR1 MGHRA and CDR2 YSYEKL. The CDR3 covers 14 residues.

This clone is a singleton in its sample. J is TRBJ2-1 and V is TRBV4-1; 8 nucleotides line up with TRBD2. V lost 7 bases, J lost 1 base, and 6 bases stayed unmatched. Germline lookup yields CDR1 MGHRA and CDR2 YSYEKL. The CDR3 runs 15 residues. As DNA, the CDR3 is TGCGCCAGCAAGGGTAGCGGGGTTTCCTACAATGAGCAGTTCTTC. Protein: CASKGSGVSYNEQFF.

The sample holds one count of this clone. The chain is built from TRBV9 and TRBJ2-2; the match to TRBD2 covers 7 bases. The CDR3 has 15 residues. From germline, CDR1 is SGDLS and CDR2 YYNGEE. The V gene end was trimmed by 2 bases and the J gene end by 6 bases; junction bases not matched to a gene: 7. This CDR3 reads CASSVRRGVPGELFF. Written as DNA, the CDR3 is TGTGCCAGCAGCGTTCGACGGGGGGTCCCCGGGGAGCTGTTTTTT. Complete variable domain (other parts from reference TRBV9 and TRBJ2-2): DSGVTQTPKHLITATGQRVTLRCSPRSGDLSVYWYQQSLDQGLQFLIQYYNGEERAKGNILERFSAQQFPDLHSELNLSSLELGDSALYFCASSVRRGVPGELFFGEGSRLTVL.

This chain links TRBV4-1 with TRBJ2-3; a weak D match, TRBD2 (5 bases). CDR3 size: 16 residues. In germline, CDR1 is MGHRA, CDR2 YSYEKL. V gave up 5 bases and J gave up 0 bases, with 15 bases separating them. CDR3 nucleotide sequence: TGCGCCAGCAGCAAGTGGGCAGGACTTAGCACAGATACGCAGTATTTT. Residues: CASSKWAGLSTDTQYF.